The 11 T cell receptor beta chains given below trace back to one sample, sequenced in a study of CD8+CD57+ T cells in acquired aplastic anemia. Before being chosen for sequencing, patients had shown CD8+CD57+ cell expansion by flow cytometry. TCR beta VDJ combinations and CDR3 sequences were profiled from genomic DNA. TCRdb reprocessed the reads with MiXCR, giving one entry per CDR3 protein. The sample lists fewer than 250,000 distinct CDR3 sequences; around 45% were seen once. The specimen was sorted CD4+, CD8+, or CD8+CD57+ T cells (not recorded which) from PBMCs. All receptors come from a human donor with aplastic anemia.

The chain joins TRBV7-2 to TRBJ2-2, with 7 bases lining up with TRBD1. Trimming cost V 1 base and J 1 base; bases outside gene matches: 9. The CDR3 is 18 residues long. CDR1 is SGHTA and CDR2 is FQGNSA in the germline V gene. The CDR3 nucleotides are TGTGCCAGCAGCTTAGGAGGGGGCTCGTACCTGAACACCGGGGAGCTGTTTTTT. Protein: CASSLGGGSYLNTGELFF.

CDR3 region: CACIKDSLNTEAFF. For the CDR3, the DNA is TGTGCCTGCATTAAGGACAGCCTGAACACTGAAGCTTTCTTT. V gene TRBV30 combines with J gene TRBJ1-1, with a tentative D call TRBD1 (6 bases). V was cut by 6 bases and J by 0 bases, with 14 bases left in between. Germline CDR1 GTSNPN, CDR2 SVGIG (reference sequence). The CDR3 extends over 14 amino acids.

DNA of the CDR3: TGTGCCAGCAGACGAGGGGAGGGGGTCACCGGGGAGCTGTTTTTT. Translated: CASRRGEGVTGELFF. The gene calls are TRBV2 and TRBJ2-2; weak D call: TRBD2 (7 bases). CDR3 length: 15 amino acids. From germline, CDR1 is SNHLY and CDR2 FYNNEI. Trimming took off 6 bases at V and 4 bases at J, with 15 bases between the two ends.

This clonotype was counted only a few times. The chain couples TRBV4-3 to TRBJ1-6, with TRBD1 as a possible D gene (5 bases). CDR1 and CDR2 (germline): LGHNA, YSLEER. V was clipped by 3 bases and J by 13 bases, with 10 bases between them. CDR3 length: 12 amino acids. The CDR3, as DNA: TGCGCCAGCAGCCACCCGGGACTCCCCCTCCACTTT. This translates into CASSHPGLPLHF.

The chain uses TRBV7-9 and TRBJ2-3; perhaps TRBD1 as D (6 bases). Germline V gives CDR1 SEHNR, CDR2 FQNEAQ (reference sequence). CDR3 size: 12 residues. The ends were cut back, 3 bases at V and 6 bases at J, with 7 bases in the middle. The CDR3 DNA reads as TGTGCCAGCAGCTTTGACAGGGATACGCAGTATTTT. It specifies CASSFDRDTQYF.

J is TRBJ1-4 and V is TRBV10-3, with no clear D. Germline CDR1 and CDR2: ENHRY and SYGVKD. Trimming shortened V by 6 bases and J by 8 bases, and 13 bases separated the two germline ends. This CDR3 region has 13 residues. CDR3 sequence: CAISGRDGEKLFF. The CDR3 DNA reads TGTGCCATCAGCGGGAGGGATGGGGAAAAACTGTTTTTT.

There are many counts of this clonotype. This chain joins TRBV9 and TRBJ2-3; D is ambiguous. Trimming removed 0 bases from V and 3 bases from J, with 11 bases in between. Germline CDR1 and CDR2: SGDLS and YYNGEE. CDR3 length: 15 amino acids. The CDR3: CASSVAAEKTDTQYF. The CDR3 DNA sequence: TGTGCCAGCAGCGTAGCCGCGGAGAAGACAGATACGCAGTATTTT. The full variable domain, completed using reference TRBV9 and TRBJ2-3, is DSGVTQTPKHLITATGQRVTLRCSPRSGDLSVYWYQQSLDQGLQFLIQYYNGEERAKGNILERFSAQQFPDLHSELNLSSLELGDSALYFCASSVAAEKTDTQYFGPGTRLTVL.

This clonotype was counted many times. Germline and junction disagree at one end, which may indicate a read error. The V and J genes are TRBV12-3 or TRBV12-4 and TRBJ1-1; D might be TRBD1 (5 bases). The CDR3 covers 16 residues. The CDR3 here is CACSLRGRDGNTEAFF. The CDR3, as DNA: TGTGCCTGCAGTTTAAGAGGAAGGGACGGGAACACTGAAGCTTTCTTT.

This clonotype was observed a single time. V usage is TRBV2 and J usage is TRBJ2-1; 7 positions match TRBD2. Trimming at V came to 5 bases and at J to 7 bases, leaving 11 bases not matched to a gene. CDR3 size: 15 residues. The germline V gene has CDR1 SNHLY and CDR2 FYNNEI. The CDR3 DNA reads TGTGCCAGCAGTTTTAAGGCTAGCGGAGGGAATGAGCAGTTCTTC. Encoded protein: CASSFKASGGNEQFF. The whole variable domain, remainder taken from reference TRBV2 and TRBJ2-1, is EPEVTQTPSHQVTQMGQEVILRCVPISNHLYFYWYRQILGQKVEFLVSFYNNEISEKSEIFDDQFSVERPDGSNFTLKIRSTKLEDSAMYFCASSFKASGGNEQFFGPGTRLTVL.

The chain combines TRBV10-3 with TRBJ2-3; TRBD2 matches 11 bases. V shed 4 bases and J 6 bases; nucleotides not matched to a gene: 9. From germline, CDR1 is ENHRY and CDR2 SYGVKD. The CDR3 loop spans 16 amino acids. The CDR3 coding sequence is TGTGCCATCAGTGGTGGGTCTAGCGGGGGGAGTGATACGCAGTATTTT. Protein sequence: CAISGGSSGGSDTQYF.

Many counts were recorded for this clonotype. The rearrangement links TRBV2 to TRBJ1-1, with D unresolved. This CDR3 has 11 residues. The germline CDR1 and CDR2 sequences are SNHLY and FYNNEI. With 4 bases removed from V and 11 bases from J, the gap between germline ends came to 11 bases. The CDR3 DNA reads as TGTGCCAGCAGTGGGACCCGTGAGGCTTTCTTT. Encoded protein: CASSGTREAFF.